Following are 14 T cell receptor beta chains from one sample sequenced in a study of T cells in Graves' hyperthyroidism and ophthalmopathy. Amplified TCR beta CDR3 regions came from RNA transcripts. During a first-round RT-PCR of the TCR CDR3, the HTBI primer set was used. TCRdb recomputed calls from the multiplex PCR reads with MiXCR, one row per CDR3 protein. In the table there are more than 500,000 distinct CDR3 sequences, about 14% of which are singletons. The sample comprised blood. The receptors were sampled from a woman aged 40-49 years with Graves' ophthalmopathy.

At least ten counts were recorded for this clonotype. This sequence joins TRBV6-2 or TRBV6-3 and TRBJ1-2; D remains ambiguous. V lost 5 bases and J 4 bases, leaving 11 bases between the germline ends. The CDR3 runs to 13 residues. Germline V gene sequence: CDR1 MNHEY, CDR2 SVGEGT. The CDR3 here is CASSRTGPYGYTF. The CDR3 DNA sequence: TGTGCCAGCAGTCGGACCGGACCCTATGGCTACACCTTC.

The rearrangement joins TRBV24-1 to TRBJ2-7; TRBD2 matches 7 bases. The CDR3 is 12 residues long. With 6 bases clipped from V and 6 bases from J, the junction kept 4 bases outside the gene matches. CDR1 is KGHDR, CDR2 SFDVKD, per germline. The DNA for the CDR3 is TGTGCCACCAGTAGGTCGGGAGGCGAGCAGTACTTC. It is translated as CATSRSGGEQYF.

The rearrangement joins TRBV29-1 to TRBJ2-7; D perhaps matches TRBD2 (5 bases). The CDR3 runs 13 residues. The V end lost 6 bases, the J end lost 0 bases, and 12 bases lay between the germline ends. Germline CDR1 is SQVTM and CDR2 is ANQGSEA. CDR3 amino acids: CSVVDGNSYEQYF. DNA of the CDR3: TGCAGCGTCGTGGACGGGAACTCCTACGAGCAGTACTTC.

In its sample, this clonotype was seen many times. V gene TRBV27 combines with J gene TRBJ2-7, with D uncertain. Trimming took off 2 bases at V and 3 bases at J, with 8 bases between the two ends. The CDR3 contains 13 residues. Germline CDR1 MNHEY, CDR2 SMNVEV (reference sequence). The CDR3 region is CASSLTPGYEQYF. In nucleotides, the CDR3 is TGTGCCAGCAGTTTAACCCCAGGCTACGAGCAGTACTTC.

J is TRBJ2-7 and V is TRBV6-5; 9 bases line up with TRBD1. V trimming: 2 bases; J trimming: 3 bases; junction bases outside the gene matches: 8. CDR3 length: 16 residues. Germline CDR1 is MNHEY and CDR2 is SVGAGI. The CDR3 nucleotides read TGTGCCAGCAGTTACGTCCCGCGACAGGGGGTCTACGAGCAGTACTTC. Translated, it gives CASSYVPRQGVYEQYF.

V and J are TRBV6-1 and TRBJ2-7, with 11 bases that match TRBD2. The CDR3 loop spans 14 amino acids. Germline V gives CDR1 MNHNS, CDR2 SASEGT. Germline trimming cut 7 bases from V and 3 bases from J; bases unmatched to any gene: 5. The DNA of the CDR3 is TGTGCCAGCACGGAGACTAGCGGGAACTACGAGCAGTACTTC. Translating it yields CASTETSGNYEQYF.

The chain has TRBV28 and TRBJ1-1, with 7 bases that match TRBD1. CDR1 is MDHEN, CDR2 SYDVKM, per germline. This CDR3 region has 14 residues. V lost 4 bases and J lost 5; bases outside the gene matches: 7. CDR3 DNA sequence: TGTGCCAGCAGTTCCGACAGGGAGGGGACTGAAGCTTTCTTT. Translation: CASSSDREGTEAFF.

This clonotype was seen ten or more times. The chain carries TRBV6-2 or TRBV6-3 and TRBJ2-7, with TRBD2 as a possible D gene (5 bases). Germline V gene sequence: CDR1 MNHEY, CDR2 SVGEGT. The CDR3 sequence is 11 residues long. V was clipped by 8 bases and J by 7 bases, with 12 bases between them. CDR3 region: CASGEQDEQYF. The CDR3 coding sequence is TGTGCCAGCGGGGAGCAAGATGAGCAGTACTTC.

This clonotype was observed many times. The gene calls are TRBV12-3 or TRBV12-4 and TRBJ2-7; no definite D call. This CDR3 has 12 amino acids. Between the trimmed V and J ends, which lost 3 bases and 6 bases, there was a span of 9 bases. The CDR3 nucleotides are TGTGCCAGCAGTTTCACCCTGGGCGAGCAGTACTTC. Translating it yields CASSFTLGEQYF.

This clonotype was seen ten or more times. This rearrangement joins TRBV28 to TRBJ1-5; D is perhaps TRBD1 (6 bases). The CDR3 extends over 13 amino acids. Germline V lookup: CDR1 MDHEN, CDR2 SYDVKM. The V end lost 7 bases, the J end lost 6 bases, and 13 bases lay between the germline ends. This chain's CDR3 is CASIETGFQPQHF. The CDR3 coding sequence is TGTGCCAGCATCGAAACAGGGTTTCAGCCCCAGCATTTT. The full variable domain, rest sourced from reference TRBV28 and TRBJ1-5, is DVKVTQSSRYLVKRTGEKVFLECVQDMDHENMFWYRQDPGLGLRLIYFSYDVKMKEKGDIPEGYSVSREKKERFSLILESASTNQTSMYLCASIETGFQPQHFGDGTRLSIL.

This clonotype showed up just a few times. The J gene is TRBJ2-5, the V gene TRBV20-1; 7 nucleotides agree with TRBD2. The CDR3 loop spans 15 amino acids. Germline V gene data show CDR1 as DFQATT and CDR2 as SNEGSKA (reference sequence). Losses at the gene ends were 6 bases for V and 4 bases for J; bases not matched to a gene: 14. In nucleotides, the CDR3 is TGCAGTGCCGCGGAAGGGACTATCTCGGGAGAGACCCAGTACTTC. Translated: CSAAEGTISGETQYF.

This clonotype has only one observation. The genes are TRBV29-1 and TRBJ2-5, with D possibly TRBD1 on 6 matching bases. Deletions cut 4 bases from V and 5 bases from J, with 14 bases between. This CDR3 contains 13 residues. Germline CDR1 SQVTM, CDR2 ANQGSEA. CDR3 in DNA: TGCAGCGTTGTGGCGGCAGGGGAGGAGACCCAGTACTTC. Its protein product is CSVVAAGEETQYF.

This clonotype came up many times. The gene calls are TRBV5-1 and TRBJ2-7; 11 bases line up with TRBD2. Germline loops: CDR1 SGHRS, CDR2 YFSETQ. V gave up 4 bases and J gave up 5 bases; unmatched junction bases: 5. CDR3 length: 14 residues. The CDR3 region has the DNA TGCGCCAGCAGCCTACTAGCGGGAGAGAACGAGCAGTACTTC. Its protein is CASSLLAGENEQYF.

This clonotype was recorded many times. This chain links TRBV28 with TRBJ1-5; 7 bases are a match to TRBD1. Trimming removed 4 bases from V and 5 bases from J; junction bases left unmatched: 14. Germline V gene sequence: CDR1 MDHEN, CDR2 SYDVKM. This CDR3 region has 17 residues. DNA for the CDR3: TGTGCCAGCAGTTCACCCCATGGGACAGAAGCTGATCAGCCCCAGCATTTT. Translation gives CASSSPHGTEADQPQHF.